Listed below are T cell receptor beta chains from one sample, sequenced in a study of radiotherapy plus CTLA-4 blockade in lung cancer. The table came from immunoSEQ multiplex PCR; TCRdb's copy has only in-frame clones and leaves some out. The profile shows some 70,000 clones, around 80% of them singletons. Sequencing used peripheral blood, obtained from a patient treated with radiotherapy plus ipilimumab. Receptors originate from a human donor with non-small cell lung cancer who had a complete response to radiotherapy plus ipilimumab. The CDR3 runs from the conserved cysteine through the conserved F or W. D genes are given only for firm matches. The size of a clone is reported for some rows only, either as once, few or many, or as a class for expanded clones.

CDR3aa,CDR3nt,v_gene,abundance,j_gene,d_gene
CASSVGTVLKTNYGYTF,TGCGCCAGCAGCGTTGGGACAGTCTTAAAAACTAACTATGGCTACACCTTC,TRBV5-1,-,TRBJ1-2,TRBD1
CASRGSGAQYF,TGTGCCAGTAGGGGTAGCGGGGCCCAATACTTC,TRBV19,once,TRBJ2-5,TRBD2
CASSSVGGSEQFF,TGTGCCAGCTCATCAGTAGGCGGGTCTGAGCAGTTCTTC,TRBV18,-,TRBJ2-1,-
CASSWTENTEAFF,TGTGCTAGCAGCTGGACGGAAAACACTGAAGCTTTCTTT,TRBV7-7,-,TRBJ1-1,-
CAISESGGEETQYF,TGTGCCATCAGTGAGTCGGGTGGGGAGGAGACCCAGTACTTC,TRBV10-3,once,TRBJ2-5,-
CASSLVAGDTQYF,TGTGCCAGTAGTCTTGTGGCCGGGGATACGCAGTATTTT,TRBV19,-,TRBJ2-3,-
CSVERANVNNEQFF,TGCAGCGTTGAACGGGCGAACGTTAATAATGAGCAGTTCTTC,TRBV29-1,few,TRBJ2-1,-
CSVEGQYGYTF,TGCAGCGTTGAGGGACAGTATGGCTACACCTTC,TRBV29-1,-,TRBJ1-2,TRBD1
CASSEYGQTYGYTF,TGTGCCAGCAGTGAATATGGGCAGACCTATGGCTACACCTTC,TRBV25-1,-,TRBJ1-2,-
CASSVGTGGTGELFF,TGTGCCAGCAGCGTAGGGACAGGGGGCACCGGGGAGCTGTTTTTT,TRBV9,-,TRBJ2-2,TRBD1
CASSPRRF,TGTGCCAGCAGCCCCCGCCGCTTT,TRBV7-7,-,TRBJ1-1,-
CASSIDGTGGTEAFF,TGTGCCAGTAGTATAGACGGGACAGGGGGAACTGAAGCTTTCTTT,TRBV19,-,TRBJ1-1,TRBD1
CASIGGFEQPRKQFF,TGCGCCAGCATAGGGGGCTTCGAACAACCCAGGAAGCAGTTCTTC,TRBV5-1,-,TRBJ2-1,TRBD1
CASSYWAGGSSYEQYF,TGTGCCAGCAGTTACTGGGCAGGGGGGAGCTCCTACGAGCAGTACTTC,TRBV6-5,few,TRBJ2-7,-
CASSGLAGPNTGELFF,TGTGCCAGCAGTGGACTAGCGGGACCGAACACCGGGGAGCTGTTTTTT,TRBV2,-,TRBJ2-2,TRBD2
CASSPVTGIGEKLFF,TGTGCCAGCAGTCCGGTCACAGGGATTGGTGAAAAACTGTTTTTT,TRBV27,-,TRBJ1-4,-
CASSQAQNYGYTF,TGCGCCAGCAGCCAAGCACAGAACTATGGCTACACCTTC,TRBV4-1,-,TRBJ1-2,-
CASSAGTGNNNEQFF,TGCGCCAGCAGCGCCGGGACAGGGAATAACAATGAGCAGTTCTTC,TRBV10-1,-,TRBJ2-1,TRBD1
CASSVGGEGYQPQHF,TGTGCCAGCAGCGTAGGAGGGGAGGGATATCAGCCCCAGCATTTT,TRBV9,once,TRBJ1-5,-
CASSQEGSRRDYGYTF,TGCGCCAGCAGCCAAGAGGGCTCAAGGCGGGACTATGGCTACACCTTC,TRBV4-3,-,TRBJ1-2,-
CASSPASPRGGTEAFF,TGTGCCAGCTCACCCGCATCGCCTAGGGGGGGCACTGAAGCTTTCTTT,TRBV18,-,TRBJ1-1,-
CSSEDNSYEQYF,TGCAGCTCCGAAGACAATTCCTACGAGCAGTACTTC,TRBV29-1,-,TRBJ2-7,-
CASSFRDSGYTF,TGCGCCAGCAGCTTTAGAGACAGTGGCTACACCTTC,TRBV5-1,-,TRBJ1-2,-
CASSEIGASGSSYNEQFF,TGCGCCAGCAGTGAAATTGGGGCTAGCGGGAGCTCCTACAATGAGCAGTTCTTC,TRBV10-1,-,TRBJ2-1,TRBD2
CASSLDQSNTDTQYF,TGTGCCAGCAGCTTGGATCAGTCGAACACAGATACGCAGTATTTT,TRBV5-6,once,TRBJ2-3,-
CASSLATGGSNQPQHF,TGTGCCAGCAGCTTAGCGACCGGGGGTAGCAATCAGCCCCAGCATTTT,TRBV7-2,-,TRBJ1-5,-